This entry concerns a single T cell receptor (beta chain). This sample was taken from a study of blood T cell repertoires in COVID-19. Study in general: Sites in the United States, Italy and Spain provided acute and convalescent COVID-19 samples.

Everyone who took part was roughly 18 to 89 years old, and they came from over 20 US areas. The CDR3 is made up of 14 amino acids. V was trimmed by 4 bases and J by 3 bases, leaving 13 bases between them. Germline V CDR1 and CDR2: SNHLY, FYNNEI. Source study methods: It was from reference gene primer amplification that nucleated cell counts were estimated. Repertoires were generated with immunoSEQ multiplex PCR, while TCRdb's copy carries only in-frame clones and drops some. V and J calls and clone size are copied from that table; D and trimming were computed from the DNA. Among roughly 200,000 clones listed, about 82% were seen once.

Sequenced: PBMCs or T cells enriched from blood (not recorded which). V is TRBV2 and J is TRBJ2-7; possibly TRBD2 for D (6 bases). The origin of this receptor is a man aged 35-49 years with acute COVID-19. CDR3 region: CASSGGVGDYEQYF. CDR3 nucleotide sequence: TGTGCCAGCAGTGGGGGGGTGGGGGACTACGAGCAGTACTTC.